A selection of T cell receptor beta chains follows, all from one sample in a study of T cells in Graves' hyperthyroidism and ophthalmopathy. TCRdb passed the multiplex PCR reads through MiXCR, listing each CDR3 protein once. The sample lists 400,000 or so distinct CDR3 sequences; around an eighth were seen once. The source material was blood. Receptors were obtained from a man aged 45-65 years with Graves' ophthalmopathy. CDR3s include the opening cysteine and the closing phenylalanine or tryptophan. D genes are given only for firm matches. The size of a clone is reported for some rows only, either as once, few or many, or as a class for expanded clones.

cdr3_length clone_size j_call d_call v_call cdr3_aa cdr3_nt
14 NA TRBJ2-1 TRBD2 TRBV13 CASSLAGGPHEQFF TGTGCCAGCAGCTTAGCGGGAGGGCCCCACGAGCAGTTCTTC
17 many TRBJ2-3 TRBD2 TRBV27 CASSSRLAGGRGDTQYF TGTGCCAGCAGTTCGAGACTAGCGGGAGGACGGGGAGATACGCAGTATTTT
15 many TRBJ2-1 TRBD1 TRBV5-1 CASSLPGTGVNEQFF TGCGCCAGCAGCTTGCCGGGGACAGGGGTAAATGAGCAGTTCTTC
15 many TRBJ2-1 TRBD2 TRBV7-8 CASSFLAAHYNEQFF TGTGCCAGCAGCTTTCTAGCGGCCCACTACAATGAGCAGTTCTTC
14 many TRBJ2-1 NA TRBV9 CASSSGTIQGEQFF TGTGCCAGCAGCTCCGGGACAATCCAAGGTGAGCAGTTCTTC
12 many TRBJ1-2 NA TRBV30 CASDRRYYGYTF TGTGCCTCCGACAGGCGATACTATGGCTACACCTTC
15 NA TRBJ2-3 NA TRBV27 CASSLFRGNTDTQYF TGTGCCAGCAGCTTATTCAGGGGAAACACAGATACGCAGTATTTT
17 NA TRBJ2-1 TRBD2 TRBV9 CASSGGGLAGVYNEQLF TGTGCCAGCAGCGGGGGGGGACTAGCGGGAGTCTACAATGAGCAGCTCTTC
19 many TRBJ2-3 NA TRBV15 CATSRMVLGGKGSTDTQYF TGTGCCACCAGCAGGATGGTATTAGGAGGTAAAGGTAGCACAGATACGCAGTATTTT
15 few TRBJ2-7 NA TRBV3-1 CASMRGTRGVGEQYF TGTGCCAGCATGAGGGGGACGAGAGGGGTCGGCGAGCAGTACTTC
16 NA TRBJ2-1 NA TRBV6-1 CASRPAWGVCYNEQFF TGTGCCAGCAGACCCGCATGGGGGGTCTGCTACAATGAGCAGTTCTTC
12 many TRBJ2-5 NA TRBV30 CAWSPGGETQYF TGTGCCTGGAGCCCTGGGGGAGAGACCCAGTACTTC
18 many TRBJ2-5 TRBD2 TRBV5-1 CASSLGGLGLAGQETQYF TGCGCCAGCAGCTTGGGAGGATTAGGACTAGCGGGCCAAGAGACCCAGTACTTC
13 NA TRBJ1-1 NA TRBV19 CASRPGSSTEAFF TGTGCCAGTAGACCAGGGAGTAGCACTGAAGCTTTCTTT
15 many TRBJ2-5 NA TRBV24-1 CATSDTGPYQETQYF TGTGCCACCAGTGACACTGGACCGTACCAAGAGACCCAGTACTTC
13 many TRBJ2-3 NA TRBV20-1 CSAIIGGTDTQYF TGCAGTGCTATTATAGGCGGCACAGATACGCAGTATTTT
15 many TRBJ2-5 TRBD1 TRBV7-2 CASSPGQGWTETQYF TGTGCCAGCAGCCCCGGACAGGGTTGGACAGAGACCCAGTACTTC
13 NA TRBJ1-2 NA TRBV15 CATAAVKGYGYTF TGTGCCACCGCCGCGGTTAAGGGCTATGGCTACACCTTC
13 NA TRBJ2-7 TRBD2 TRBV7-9 CATSGGPSNEQYF TGTGCCACCTCGGGAGGGCCGTCTAACGAGCAGTACTTC
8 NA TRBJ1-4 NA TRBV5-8 CASEKLFF TGTGCCAGCGAAAAACTGTTTTTT
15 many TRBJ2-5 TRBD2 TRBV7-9 CASSFRASGQETQYF TGTGCCAGCAGCTTCCGGGCTAGCGGCCAAGAGACCCAGTACTTC
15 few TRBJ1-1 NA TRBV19 CASSNTGFAQFEAFF TGTGCCAGTAGTAATACAGGGTTCGCGCAATTTGAAGCTTTCTTT
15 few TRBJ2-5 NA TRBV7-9 CASSGEDPSFQTQYF TGTGCCAGCAGCGGGGAGGATCCCTCCTTTCAGACCCAGTACTTC
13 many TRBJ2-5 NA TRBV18 CASSPVTGETQYF TGTGCCAGCTCACCAGTGACAGGAGAGACCCAGTACTTC
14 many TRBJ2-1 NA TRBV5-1 CASSLVGAYNEQFF TGCGCCAGCAGCTTGGTAGGGGCCTACAATGAGCAGTTCTTC
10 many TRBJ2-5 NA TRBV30 CAWRSETQYF TGTGCCTGGAGATCAGAGACCCAGTACTTC
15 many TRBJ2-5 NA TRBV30 CAWRLPGTERGTQYF TGTGCCTGGAGGTTGCCCGGGACGGAACGTGGGACCCAGTACTTC
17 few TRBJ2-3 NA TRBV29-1 CSVEDISGGGNTDTQYF TGCAGCGTTGAAGATATATCGGGTGGAGGAAACACAGATACGCAGTATTTT
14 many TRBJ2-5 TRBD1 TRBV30 CAWINQGAGGTQYF TGTGCCTGGATCAACCAGGGGGCTGGAGGGACCCAGTACTTC
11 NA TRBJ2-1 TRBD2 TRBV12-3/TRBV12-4 CASTRGDEQFF TGTGCCAGCACCCGGGGGGATGAGCAGTTCTTC
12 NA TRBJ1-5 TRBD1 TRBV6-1 CATNRGNQPQHF TGTGCCACCAACAGGGGGAATCAGCCCCAGCATTTT
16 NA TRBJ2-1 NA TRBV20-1 CSARLTGLSLDNEQFF TGCAGTGCTAGACTCACAGGACTCAGCTTGGACAATGAGCAGTTCTTC
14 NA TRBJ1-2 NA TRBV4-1 CASSQELQSYGYTF TGCGCCAGCAGCCAAGAGTTACAGTCCTATGGCTACACCTTC
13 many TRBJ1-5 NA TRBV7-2 CASSAHLEQPQHF TGTGCCAGCAGCGCACACCTAGAGCAGCCCCAGCATTTT
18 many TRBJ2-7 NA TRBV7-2 CASSLAGFEGGHTYEQYF TGTGCCAGCAGCTTAGCGGGGTTTGAGGGAGGCCATACCTACGAGCAGTACTTC
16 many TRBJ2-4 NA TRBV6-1 CASRPTATLAKNIQYF TGTGCCAGCAGACCGACAGCTACTCTAGCCAAAAACATTCAGTACTTC
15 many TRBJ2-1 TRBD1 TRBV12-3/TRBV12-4 CASSRPGGAYNEQFF TGTGCCAGCAGTCGCCCAGGGGGCGCGTACAATGAGCAGTTCTTC
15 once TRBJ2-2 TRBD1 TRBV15 CATSFRDRNTGELFF TGTGCCACCAGCTTCCGGGACAGGAACACCGGGGAGCTGTTTTTT
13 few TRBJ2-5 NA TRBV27 CASSFSRVETQYF TGTGCCAGCAGTTTTTCTAGGGTAGAGACCCAGTACTTC
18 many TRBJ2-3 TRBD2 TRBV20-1 CSAWLGLAGGGSTDTQYF TGCAGTGCGTGGCTGGGACTAGCGGGAGGGGGGAGCACAGATACGCAGTATTTT
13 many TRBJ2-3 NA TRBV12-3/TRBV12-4 CASSLGDTDTQYF TGTGCCAGCAGTTTAGGGGACACAGATACGCAGTATTTT
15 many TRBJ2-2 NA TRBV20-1 CSAKAGWSDSGELFF TGCAGTGCTAAGGCAGGGTGGTCCGATTCCGGGGAGCTGTTTTTT